This T cell receptor (beta chain) originates from a study of T cells in localized non-small cell lung cancer. General study findings and limits: Density of T cells in blood, when higher, went with longer overall survival. Out of the top 100 tumor clones, a median around 57 were seen in adjacent lung.

As for this clone: As yet, its antigen is unknown.

The data were produced by immunoSEQ multiplex PCR, yet TCRdb's version contains in-frame clones alone and is incomplete. The repertoire holds around 28,000 clones, with 90% to 95% as singletons. CDR3 length: 13 amino acids. Germline V lookup: CDR1 KGHSH, CDR2 LQKENI. J was trimmed by 6 bases and V by 2 bases; bases with no gene match: 3. The specimen was peripheral blood, collected before any cancer treatment. The rearrangement links TRBV18 to TRBJ1-1, with 7 bases aligning to TRBD1. The sequence derives from a woman aged 35 to 70 with stage I lung adenocarcinoma. The CDR3 loop reads CASSPDRAAEAFF. CDR3 DNA sequence: TGTGCCAGCTCACCAGACAGGGCGGCTGAAGCTTTCTTT.